The clone carrying this T cell receptor beta chain has just a few counts. What it recognizes is unknown. Germline V CDR1 and CDR2: LGHNA, YSLEER. V lost 4 bases and J lost 4, with 10 bases in between. The length of the CDR3 is 14 residues. This sample stems from a study of blood T cells in healthy people across ages. On the study more broadly: The template switching approach captured approximately one barcoded beta molecule for every two T cells.

The individuals who served as donors were healthy Caucasians living in Russia, aged about 6 to 100. Each sample used at least 6.5 million PBMCs. General study results and limits: Long-lived and aged donors differed, with more naive CD4+ cells and higher diversity in the long-lived.

The authors ran a second PCR of about 7 to 11 cycles using a sample-barcoded 5' primer and a J-beta primer mix. TCRdb redid the calling of the 5' RACE reads with MiXCR, one entry per CDR3 protein. The sample has around 2 million distinct CDR3 sequences, roughly two fifths seen once. This receptor was obtained from a human donor in good health. J is TRBJ1-4 and V is TRBV4-3; D not resolved. The source material was blood. The CDR3 reads CASSLFFVNEKLFF. The CDR3 DNA is TGCGCCAGCAGCCTCTTTTTTGTTAATGAAAAACTGTTTTTT.